The next 20 T cell receptor beta chains were all read from a single sample in a study of blood T cell repertoires in COVID-19. Clones were sequenced by immunoSEQ multiplex PCR, and TCRdb holds only the in-frame ones, with some missing. The sample lists around 150,000 clones, about 80% occurring once. The sample was peripheral blood. The receptors originated from a woman aged 80 or over with acute or convalescent COVID-19.

This clone showed up just a few times. The rearrangement links TRBV5-4 to TRBJ2-1; 9 nucleotides agree with TRBD1. The CDR3 length is 13 residues. V was pared by 1 base and J by 8 bases, with 1 base of the junction left unmatched. CDR1 and CDR2 from the germline V gene are SGHNT and YYREEE (reference sequence). The CDR3 spells CASSLRDRDEQFF. In DNA form, the CDR3 reads TGTGCCAGCAGCTTGAGGGACAGGGATGAGCAGTTCTTC.

The chain links TRBV19 to TRBJ2-7; 8 positions match TRBD2. The V and J ends lost 9 bases and 4 bases, in that order; junction bases with no gene match: 8. There are 13 residues in the CDR3. The germline CDR1 and CDR2 sequences are LNHDA and SQIVND (reference sequence). The CDR3 reads CASSREGQYEQYF. Written as DNA, the CDR3 is TGTGCCAGCTCCCGGGAGGGCCAATACGAGCAGTACTTC.

This clone was seen a single time. The V gene is TRBV12-3 or TRBV12-4, the J gene TRBJ2-3; D not resolved. V was cut by 6 bases and J by 5 bases, with 6 bases left in between. There are 11 residues in the CDR3. The CDR3 spells CASRERDTQYF. The CDR3 nucleotides are TGTGCCAGCAGGGAGAGAGATACGCAGTATTTT.

The chain couples TRBV2 to TRBJ1-1; D remains ambiguous. Trimming removed 6 bases from V and 5 bases from J, with 19 bases in between. Germline loops: CDR1 SNHLY, CDR2 FYNNEI. The CDR3 is 15 amino acids. The CDR3 bases are TGTGCCAGCAGGGCTGTTAGAGGGTTGGGGACTGAAGCTTTCTTT. Amino acid sequence: CASRAVRGLGTEAFF.

CDR3 nucleotide sequence: TGTGCCAGCAGCGTAGATTGGACAGGGAATTCTAAGCAGTACTTC. Translated, it gives CASSVDWTGNSKQYF. The chain employs TRBV9 and TRBJ2-7; 8 nucleotides align to TRBD1. This CDR3 is 15 amino acids long. The junction had 10 bases not matched to a gene; V was cut back by 0 bases and J by 8 bases. CDR1 SGDLS and CDR2 YYNGEE come from the germline V gene.

The chain is built from TRBV25-1 and TRBJ2-1, with TRBD1 matching over 7 bases. V shed 1 base and J 7 bases; nucleotides not matched to a gene: 13. Germline CDR1 and CDR2: MGHDK and SYGVNS. This CDR3 comprises 17 residues. The CDR3 bases are TGTGCCAGCAGTGAATTCAGGACAGGCAAGGCGGTGAATGAGCAGTTCTTC. Its translation: CASSEFRTGKAVNEQFF.

The chain employs TRBV14 and TRBJ2-2; D might be TRBD1 (7 bases). CDR1 SGHDN and CDR2 FVKESK come from the germline V gene. The CDR3 is made up of 17 amino acids. Trimming cost V 0 bases and J 5 bases, with 16 bases left between them. The CDR3 loop is CASSQDHGGTATGELFF. In DNA form, the CDR3 reads TGTGCCAGCAGCCAAGACCATGGAGGGACAGCTACCGGGGAGCTGTTTTTT.

The chain combines TRBV5-1 with TRBJ1-4; D call uncertain. The germline V gene encodes CDR1 SGHRS and CDR2 YFSETQ. The CDR3 extends over 16 amino acids. With 6 bases removed from V and 6 bases from J, the gap between germline ends came to 21 bases. As DNA, the CDR3 is TGCGCCAGCACCTCTAACGGAGCGGGGTGGGATGAAAAACTGTTTTTT. Protein: CASTSNGAGWDEKLFF.

The chain employs TRBV30 and TRBJ1-1; no clear D gene. In germline, CDR1 is GTSNPN, CDR2 SVGIG (reference sequence). Trimming removed 2 bases from V and 3 bases from J, with 7 bases in between. This CDR3 has 12 residues. The CDR3 sequence is CAWSLGDTEAFF. The CDR3 DNA reads TGTGCCTGGAGTTTGGGAGACACTGAAGCTTTCTTT.

The V gene is TRBV7-9, the J gene TRBJ2-2; D remains ambiguous. The germline gives CDR1 SEHNR, CDR2 FQNEAQ (reference sequence). This CDR3 is built from 10 residues. Deletions cut 8 bases from V and 10 bases from J, with 8 bases between. The CDR3 DNA sequence: TGTGCCAGCCCCTCGGTGGAGCTGTTTTTT. This translates into CASPSVELFF. Combining the CDR3 with reference TRBV7-9 and TRBJ2-2 gives the whole variable domain DTGVSQNPRHKITKRGQNVTFRCDPISEHNRLYWYRQTLGQGPEFLTYFQNEAQLEKSRLLSDRFSAERPKGSFSTLEIQRTEQGDSAMYLCASPSVELFFGEGSRLTVL.

The chain couples TRBV5-1 to TRBJ1-3; D call uncertain. In germline, CDR1 is SGHRS, CDR2 YFSETQ. Trimming took off 1 base at V and 4 bases at J, with 3 bases between the two ends. The CDR3 loop spans 12 amino acids. CDR3 nucleotides: TGCGCCAGCAGCTTGAGCGGAAACACCATATATTTT. It translates to CASSLSGNTIYF.

The gene calls are TRBV20-1 and TRBJ1-5; a weak D match, TRBD1 (6 bases). Germline-derived CDR1 and CDR2 are DFQATT and SNEGSKA (reference sequence). V was trimmed by 3 bases and J by 1 base, leaving 13 bases between them. The CDR3 totals 15 residues. The CDR3 reads CSASRGGGSNQPQHF. CDR3 DNA sequence: TGCAGTGCTAGTCGTGGGGGCGGGAGCAATCAGCCCCAGCATTTT.

This chain joins TRBV29-1 and TRBJ2-1, with 9 bases fitting TRBD2. J was trimmed by 2 bases and V by 8 bases; bases with no gene match: 7. CDR1 and CDR2 from the germline V gene are SQVTM and ANQGSEA. This CDR3 contains 14 residues. DNA of the CDR3: TGCAGCCATAGCGGGAGTAATGCCTACAATGAGCAGTTCTTC. As protein: CSHSGSNAYNEQFF.

The chain joins TRBV21-1 to TRBJ2-7; no DNA check was done on the table's D call, TRBD1. TRBV21-1 is designated a pseudogene. The CDR3 runs 16 residues. In nucleotides, the CDR3 is TGTGCCAGCAGCAAAGAATGGGCCATGAGCTCCTACGAGCAGTACTTC. Protein sequence: CASSKEWAMSSYEQYF.

This chain links TRBV19 with TRBJ1-2; D gene ambiguous. CDR1 and CDR2 from the germline V gene are LNHDA and SQIVND (reference sequence). There are 14 residues in the CDR3. V dropped 3 bases and J dropped 0 bases, with 8 bases sitting between them. As DNA, the CDR3 is TGTGCCAGTAGTATTCCCCGAGCTAACTATGGCTACACCTTC. Amino acid sequence: CASSIPRANYGYTF.

V gene TRBV10-3 combines with J gene TRBJ2-2; D might be TRBD1 (5 bases). The CDR3 extends over 13 amino acids. Trimming shortened V by 3 bases and J by 10 bases, and 12 bases separated the two germline ends. In germline, CDR1 is ENHRY, CDR2 SYGVKD. Written as DNA, the CDR3 is TGTGCCATCAGTGATTGGCAGGGCACGGAGCTGTTTTTT. Translation: CAISDWQGTELFF.

The gene calls are TRBV5-1 and TRBJ1-2; tentatively, D is TRBD1 (6 bases). The V end was cut by 6 bases, the J end by 2 bases, with 8 bases between. Germline lookup yields CDR1 SGHRS and CDR2 YFSETQ. This CDR3 region has 12 residues. The CDR3 bases are TGCGCCAGCACCCAGGGGAACTATGGCTACACCTTC. This sequence encodes CASTQGNYGYTF.

The chain combines TRBV23-1 with TRBJ2-1, with TRBD1 matching 12 bases. TRBV23-1 is noted as an ORF with a role that remains uncertain. CDR3 size: 15 residues. The V and J ends lost 0 bases and 10 bases, in that order; junction bases with no gene match: 4. The CDR3 loop reads CASSQSRDRGPEQFF. For the CDR3, the DNA is TGCGCCAGCAGTCAATCGCGGGACAGGGGGCCCGAGCAGTTCTTC.

The V call is TRBV29-1, the J call TRBJ1-1; tentatively, D is TRBD1 (6 bases). The CDR3 consists of 13 residues. The germline CDR1 and CDR2 sequences are SQVTM and ANQGSEA. Trimming took 4 bases from V and 3 from J, leaving 12 bases between them. This chain's CDR3 is CSVVGRTDTEAFF. Here the CDR3 DNA reads TGCAGCGTTGTCGGCAGGACAGACACTGAAGCTTTCTTT.

This clone was picked up one time. This rearrangement joins TRBV7-6 to TRBJ1-4; D is perhaps TRBD1 (6 bases). Trimming removed 0 bases at V and 8 bases at J, with 16 bases between. The CDR3 loop spans 16 amino acids. Germline CDR1 SGHVS, CDR2 FNYEAQ. The CDR3 region is CASSLAQGGGEEKLFF. As DNA, the CDR3 is TGTGCCAGCAGCTTAGCCCAAGGGGGGGGTGAAGAAAAACTGTTTTTT.